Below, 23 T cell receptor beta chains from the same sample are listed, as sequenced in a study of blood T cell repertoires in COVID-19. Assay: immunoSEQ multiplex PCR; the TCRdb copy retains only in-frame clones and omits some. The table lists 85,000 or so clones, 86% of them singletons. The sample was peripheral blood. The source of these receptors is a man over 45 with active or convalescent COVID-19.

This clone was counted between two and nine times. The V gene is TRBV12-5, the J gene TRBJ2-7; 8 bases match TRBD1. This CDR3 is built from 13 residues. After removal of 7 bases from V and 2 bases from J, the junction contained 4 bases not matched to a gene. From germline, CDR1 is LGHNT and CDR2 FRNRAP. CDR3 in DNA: TGTGCTAGTGTAGACAGGGGTACCTACGAGCAGTACTTC. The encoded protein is CASVDRGTYEQYF.

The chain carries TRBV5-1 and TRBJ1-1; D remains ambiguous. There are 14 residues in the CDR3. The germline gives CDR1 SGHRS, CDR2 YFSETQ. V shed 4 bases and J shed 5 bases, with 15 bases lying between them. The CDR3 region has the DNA TGCGCCAGCAGCCCCCGCGAGGGTGGGACTGAAGCTTTCTTT. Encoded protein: CASSPREGGTEAFF.

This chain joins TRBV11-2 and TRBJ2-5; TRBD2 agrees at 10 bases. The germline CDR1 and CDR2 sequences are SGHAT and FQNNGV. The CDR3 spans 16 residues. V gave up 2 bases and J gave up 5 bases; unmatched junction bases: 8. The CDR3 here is CASSLSSSGSYETQYF. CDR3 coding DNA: TGTGCCAGCAGCTTAAGCTCTAGCGGGAGTTACGAGACCCAGTACTTC.

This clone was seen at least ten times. CDR3 DNA: TGCGCCAGCAGCTTGGGTTTGGGACATTCTAATGAAAAACTGTTTTTT. This codes for CASSLGLGHSNEKLFF. The chain recombines TRBV5-1 with TRBJ1-4; the D gene is possibly TRBD1 (6 bases). CDR3 length equals 16 residues. The V gene lost 0 bases and the J gene lost 3 bases, with 12 bases spanning the gap. CDR1 is SGHRS and CDR2 is YFSETQ in the germline V gene.

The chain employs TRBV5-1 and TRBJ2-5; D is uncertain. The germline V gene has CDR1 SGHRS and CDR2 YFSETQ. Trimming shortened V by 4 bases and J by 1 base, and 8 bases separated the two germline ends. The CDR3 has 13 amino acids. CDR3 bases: TGCGCCAGCAGCCCCGAGATCCAAGAGACCCAGTACTTC. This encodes CASSPEIQETQYF.

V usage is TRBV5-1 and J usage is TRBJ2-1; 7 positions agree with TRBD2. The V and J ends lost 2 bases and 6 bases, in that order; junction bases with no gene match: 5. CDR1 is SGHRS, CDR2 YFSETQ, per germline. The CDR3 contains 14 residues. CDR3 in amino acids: CASSFPAGSNEQFF. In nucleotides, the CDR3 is TGCGCCAGCAGCTTTCCAGCGGGGTCCAATGAGCAGTTCTTC.

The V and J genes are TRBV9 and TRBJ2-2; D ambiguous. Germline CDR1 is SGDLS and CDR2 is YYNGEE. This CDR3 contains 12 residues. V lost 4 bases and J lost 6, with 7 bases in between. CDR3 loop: CASSPHPGELFF. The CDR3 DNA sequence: TGTGCCAGCAGCCCCCATCCCGGGGAGCTGTTTTTT.

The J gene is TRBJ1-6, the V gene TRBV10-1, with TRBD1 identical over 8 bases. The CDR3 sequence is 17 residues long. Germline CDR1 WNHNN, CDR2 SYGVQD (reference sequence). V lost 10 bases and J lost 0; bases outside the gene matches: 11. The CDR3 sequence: CANWDRRRSSYNSPLHF. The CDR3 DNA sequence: TGCGCCAACTGGGACAGGAGAAGGAGCTCCTATAATTCACCCCTCCACTTT.

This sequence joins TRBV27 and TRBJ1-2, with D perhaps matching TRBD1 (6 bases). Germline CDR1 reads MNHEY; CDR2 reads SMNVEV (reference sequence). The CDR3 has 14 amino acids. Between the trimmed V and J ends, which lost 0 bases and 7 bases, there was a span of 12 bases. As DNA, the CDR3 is TGTGCCAGCAGTTTATCGACAGGACTCGGTGGCTACACCTTC. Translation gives CASSLSTGLGGYTF.

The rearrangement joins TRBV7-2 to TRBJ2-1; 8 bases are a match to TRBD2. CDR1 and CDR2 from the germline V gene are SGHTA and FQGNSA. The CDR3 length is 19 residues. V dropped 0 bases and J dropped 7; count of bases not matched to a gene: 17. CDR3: CASSLAIRFAGGRGNEQFF. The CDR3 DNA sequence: TGTGCCAGCAGCTTAGCGATCAGGTTCGCGGGGGGACGAGGGAATGAGCAGTTCTTC.

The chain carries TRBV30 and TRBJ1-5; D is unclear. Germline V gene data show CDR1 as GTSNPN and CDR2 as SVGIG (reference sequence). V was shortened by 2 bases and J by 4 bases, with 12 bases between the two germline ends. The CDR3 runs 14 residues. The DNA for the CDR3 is TGTGCCTGGAGTCCTGGGCAGATTAATCAGCCCCAGCATTTT. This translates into CAWSPGQINQPQHF.

The DNA for the CDR3 is TGCAGCGTTGACGGGGGGGACGCCAGCTCCTACAATGAGCAGTTCTTC. It encodes CSVDGGDASSYNEQFF. The chain recombines TRBV29-1 with TRBJ2-1; 8 nucleotides match TRBD2. Per the germline V gene, CDR1 is SQVTM and CDR2 is ANQGSEA. CDR3 length: 16 residues. V shed 3 bases, J shed 0 bases, and the junction held 7 bases outside the gene matches.

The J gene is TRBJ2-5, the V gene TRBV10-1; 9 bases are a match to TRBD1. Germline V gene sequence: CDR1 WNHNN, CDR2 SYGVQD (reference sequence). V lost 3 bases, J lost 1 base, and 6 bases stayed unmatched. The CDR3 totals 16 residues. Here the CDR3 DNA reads TGCGCCAGCAGTGATCTTGAGACAGGGGGCCAAGAGACCCAGTACTTC. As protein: CASSDLETGGQETQYF.

The CDR3 sequence: CASRKQGATYEQYF. In DNA, the CDR3 is TGTGCCAGCAGGAAACAGGGGGCGACCTACGAGCAGTACTTC. This chain links TRBV28 with TRBJ2-7, with 9 nucleotides matching TRBD1. With V trimmed by 6 bases and J by 2 bases, 5 bases remained unmatched. The CDR3 runs to 14 residues. Germline loops: CDR1 MDHEN, CDR2 SYDVKM.

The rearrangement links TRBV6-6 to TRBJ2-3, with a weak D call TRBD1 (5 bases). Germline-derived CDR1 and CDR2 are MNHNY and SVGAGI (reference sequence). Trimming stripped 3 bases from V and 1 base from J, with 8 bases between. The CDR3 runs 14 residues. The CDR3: CASSYGRGTDTQYF. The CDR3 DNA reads TGTGCCAGCAGTTATGGCAGGGGCACAGATACGCAGTATTTT.

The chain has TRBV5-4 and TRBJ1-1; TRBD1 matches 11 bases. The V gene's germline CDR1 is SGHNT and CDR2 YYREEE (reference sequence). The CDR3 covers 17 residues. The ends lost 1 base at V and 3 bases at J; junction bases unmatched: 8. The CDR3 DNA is TGTGCCAGCAGCTTGTGGGACAGGGGGAGCAAGGACACTGAAGCTTTCTTT. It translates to CASSLWDRGSKDTEAFF. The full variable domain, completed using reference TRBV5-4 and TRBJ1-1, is ETGVTQSPTHLIKTRGQQVTLRCSSQSGHNTVSWYQQALGQGPQFIFQYYREEENGRGNFPPRFSGLQFPNYSSELNVNALELDDSALYLCASSLWDRGSKDTEAFFGQGTRLTVV.

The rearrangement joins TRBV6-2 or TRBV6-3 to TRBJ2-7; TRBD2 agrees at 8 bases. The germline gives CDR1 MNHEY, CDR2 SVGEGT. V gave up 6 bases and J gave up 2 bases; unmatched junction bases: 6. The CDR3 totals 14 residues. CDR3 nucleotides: TGTGCCAGCAGCCTTAGCGGGACCGCCTACGAGCAGTACTTC. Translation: CASSLSGTAYEQYF.

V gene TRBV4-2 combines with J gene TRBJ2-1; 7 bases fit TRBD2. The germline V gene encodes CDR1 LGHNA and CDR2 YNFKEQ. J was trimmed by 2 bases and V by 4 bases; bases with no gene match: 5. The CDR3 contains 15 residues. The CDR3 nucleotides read TGTGCCAGCAGCCGCCAGGGAGGGCCCTACAATGAGCAGTTCTTC. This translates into CASSRQGGPYNEQFF.

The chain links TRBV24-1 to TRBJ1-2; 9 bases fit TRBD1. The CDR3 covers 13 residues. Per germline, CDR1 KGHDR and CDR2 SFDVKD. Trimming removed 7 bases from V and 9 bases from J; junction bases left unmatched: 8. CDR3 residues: CATRGQGAMSYTF. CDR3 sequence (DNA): TGTGCCACCAGGGGACAGGGCGCCATGAGCTACACCTTC.

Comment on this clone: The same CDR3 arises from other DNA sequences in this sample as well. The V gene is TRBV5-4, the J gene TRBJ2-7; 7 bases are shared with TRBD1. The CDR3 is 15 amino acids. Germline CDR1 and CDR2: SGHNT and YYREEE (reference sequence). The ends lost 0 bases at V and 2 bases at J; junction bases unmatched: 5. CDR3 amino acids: CASSLDRGQTYEQYF. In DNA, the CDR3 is TGTGCCAGCAGCTTGGACAGGGGTCAAACCTACGAGCAGTACTTC.

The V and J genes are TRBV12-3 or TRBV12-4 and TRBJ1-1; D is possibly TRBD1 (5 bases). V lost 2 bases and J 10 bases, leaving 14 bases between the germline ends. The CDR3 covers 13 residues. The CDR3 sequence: CASSLTGGYAAFF. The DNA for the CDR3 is TGTGCCAGCAGTTTAACCGGGGGATACGCAGCTTTCTTT.

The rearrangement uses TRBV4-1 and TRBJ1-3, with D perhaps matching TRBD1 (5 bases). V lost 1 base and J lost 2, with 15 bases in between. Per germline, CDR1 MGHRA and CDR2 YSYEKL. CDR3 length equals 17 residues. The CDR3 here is CASSQGHWGRAGNTIYF. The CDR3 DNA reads TGCGCCAGCAGCCAAGGGCATTGGGGCAGAGCTGGAAACACCATATATTTT.

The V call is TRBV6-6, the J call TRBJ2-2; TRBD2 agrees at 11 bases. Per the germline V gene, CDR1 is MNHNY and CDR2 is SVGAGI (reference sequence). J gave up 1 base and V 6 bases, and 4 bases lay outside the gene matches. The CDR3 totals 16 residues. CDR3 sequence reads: CASSRLAGGNTGELFF. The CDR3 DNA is TGTGCCAGCAGCCGGCTAGCGGGGGGGAACACCGGGGAGCTGTTTTTT.